This TCR beta chain was retrieved from a study of T cell repertoires in cytomegalovirus infection. CDR3 size: 15 residues. V lost 3 bases and J lost 0, with 9 bases in between. Germline V gene data show CDR1 as SGHAT and CDR2 as FQNNGV. The study, taken as a whole, reports: HLA-C-restricted TCR beta clonotypes specific for CMV led the ex vivo response.

A note on this clonotype: The target antigen is unknown. A single base separates this from a much larger clone, so it may be a read error.

TCRdb reprocessed the reads via MiXCR and lists one record per CDR3 protein. The sample includes 510,000 or so distinct CDR3 sequences, approximately 25% of them seen just once. The sequenced sample consisted of PBMCs. The chain employs TRBV11-2 and TRBJ1-3; possible D gene TRBD1, 6 bases. The origin of this receptor is a human donor in good health (CMV status not recorded). Some clones in this sample may be carry-over from other donors' samples. The CDR3, as DNA: TGTGCCAGCAGCTTCACAGGGCCCTCTGGAAACACCATATATTTT. As protein: CASSFTGPSGNTIYF.